The 14 T cell receptor beta chains in this list originate from one sample, sequenced in a study of T cells in women clearing cervical HPV infection. Profiled with immunoSEQ multiplex PCR; TCRdb holds only in-frame clones, not every one. This sample contains tens of thousands of clones. Sample: blood buffy coat. The receptor set was obtained from a woman between 18 and 75 years old with a cervical HPV16 infection that either progressed to CIN3+ or cleared (not recorded which).

Notes on this clone: The read terminates 3 residues before the CDR3 end, so the remaining end is supplied by the germline J gene. The rearrangement uses TRBV5-5 and TRBJ1-2; D not certain. This CDR3 contains 14 residues. CDR1 SGHKS and CDR2 YYEKEE come from the germline V gene (reference sequence). The V and J ends lost 0 bases and 2 bases respectively, with 8 bases between them. Partial CDR3 DNA: TGTGCCAGCAGCTTGGTATCCGGGAACTATGGC. It specifies CASSLVSGNYG. The whole CDR3 reads CASSLVSGNYGYTF.

A note on this clone: The missing CDR3 end, 3 residues past where the read stops, is filled in from the germline J gene. The chain is built from TRBV30 and TRBJ1-2; the D is unclear. This CDR3 is 12 amino acids long. Germline CDR1 and CDR2: GTSNPN and SVGIG (reference sequence). Deletions cut 5 bases from V and 4 bases from J, with 11 bases between. CDR3 DNA (partial): TGTGCCTGGCAGACGACGGGCTATGGC. Translating gives CAWQTTGYG. The entire CDR3 protein reads CAWQTTGYGYTF.

Details on this clone: Read data end 3 residues before the CDR3 end; the end is taken from the germline J gene. The rearrangement uses TRBV23-1 and TRBJ2-1; tentatively, D is TRBD1 (6 bases). TRBV23-1 has ORF status, its function being uncertain. Trimming took off 2 bases at V and 4 bases at J, with 21 bases between the two ends. The CDR3 is 18 amino acids. CDR3 bases read: TGCGCCAGCAGTCAACCGGACAGCTGTAGAAAAGGGTACAATGAG. Translation: CASSQPDSCRKGYNE. The whole CDR3 is CASSQPDSCRKGYNEQFF.

With respect to this clone: Read data end 3 residues before the CDR3 end; the end is taken from the germline J gene. The rearrangement links TRBV5-6 to TRBJ2-7; a weak D match, TRBD2 (7 bases). The CDR3 length is 15 residues. CDR1 SGHDT and CDR2 YYEEEE come from the germline V gene. V lost 4 bases to trimming and J lost 6 bases, with 20 bases between them. CDR3 loop: CASSAEVGGRSEQYF. The DNA read from the CDR3 is TGTGCCAGCAGCGCCGAGGTGGGGGGGCGTTCCGAG. The full variable domain, rest sourced from reference TRBV5-6 and TRBJ2-7, is DAGVTQSPTHLIKTRGQQVTLRCSPKSGHDTVSWYQQALGQGPQFIFQYYEEEERQRGNFPDRFSGHQFPNYSSELNVNALLLGDSALYLCASSAEVGGRSEQYFGPGTRLTVT.

Concerning this clone itself: The CDR3 is cut off 3 residues early in the read; its end comes from the germline J gene. The V call is TRBV20-1, the J call TRBJ1-1; D might be TRBD1 (5 bases). The V gene's germline CDR1 is DFQATT and CDR2 SNEGSKA (reference sequence). The CDR3 runs 13 residues. Deletions cut 6 bases from V and 6 bases from J, with 17 bases between. The CDR3: CSAAQNRWSEAFF. The DNA read from the CDR3 is TGCAGTGCCGCCCAGAACAGGTGGTCTGAA.

Details on this clone: The sequenced fragment ends 3 residues before the CDR3 boundary, so the rest is inferred from the germline J gene. This sequence joins TRBV19 and TRBJ2-5; 7 bases are a match to TRBD2. The junction had 4 bases not matched to a gene; V was cut back by 4 bases and J by 2 bases. Germline values: CDR1 LNHDA, CDR2 SQIVND (reference sequence). The CDR3 runs to 14 residues. CDR3 DNA, as far as it was read: TGTGCCAGTAGTACTAGCGGAGATCAAGAGACC. Translation: CASSTSGDQET. The whole CDR3 reads CASSTSGDQETQYF.

About this clone itself: The read gets to within 3 residues of the CDR3 end, and the germline J gene fills in the rest. V and J are TRBV29-1 and TRBJ1-6, with D possibly matching TRBD1 (6 bases). The CDR3 sequence is 16 residues long. Looked up from germline, CDR1 is SQVTM and CDR2 is ANQGSEA. Trimming left V 5 bases short and J 8 bases short, with 22 bases between. The CDR3 loop reads CSVPGTWGGKDSPLHF. Incomplete CDR3 DNA: TGCAGCGTTCCGGGAACGTGGGGGGGCAAGGATTCACCC.

For this clone: The CDR3 end lies 3 residues beyond the end of the read and is filled in from the germline J gene. This chain connects TRBV5-1 to TRBJ2-5, with 8 bases aligning to TRBD2. CDR1 SGHRS and CDR2 YFSETQ come from the germline V gene. V was pared by 1 base and J by 4 bases, with 12 bases of the junction left unmatched. This CDR3 is built from 17 residues. CDR3 protein: CASSLSLLAGGGETQYF. The covered CDR3 bases are TGCGCCAGCAGCTTGTCCCTCTTGGCGGGAGGAGGAGAGACC.

A remark on this clone: The CDR3 end falls 3 residues outside the read, so it is completed with the germline J gene. The chain links TRBV18 to TRBJ2-7, with no clear D. This CDR3 contains 12 residues. Germline assignment: CDR1 KGHSH and CDR2 LQKENI. Trimming took 5 bases from V and 0 from J, leaving 5 bases between them. The CDR3 sequence: CASSSNSYEQYF. CDR3 bases read: TGTGCCAGCTCATCCAACTCCTACGAG.

Worth noting for this clone: The observed sequence ends 3 residues before the CDR3 terminus, with the missing tail filled in from the germline J gene. The chain carries TRBV14 and TRBJ2-3; possible D gene TRBD1, 5 bases. V dropped 0 bases and J dropped 8 bases, with 9 bases sitting between them. This CDR3 comprises 13 residues. Germline CDR1 is SGHDN and CDR2 is FVKESK. The sequenced part of the CDR3 DNA is TGTGCCAGCAGCCAAGACTTTGGGGCTACG. This gives the protein CASSQDFGAT. The full-length CDR3 reads as CASSQDFGATQYF.

CDR3 loop: CASSIALSTDTQYF. CDR3 bases read: TGTGCCAGTAGTATAGCGCTAAGCACAGATACG. J is TRBJ2-3 and V is TRBV19; D is unresolved. The read halts 3 residues ahead of the CDR3 end, with the missing end drawn from the germline J gene. The CDR3 has 14 amino acids. Trimming took off 1 base at V and 0 bases at J, with 5 bases between the two ends. The germline gives CDR1 LNHDA, CDR2 SQIVND (reference sequence).

Turning to this clone: The CDR3 is cut off 3 residues early in the read; its end comes from the germline J gene. The chain has TRBV19 and TRBJ1-1; 7 bases match TRBD1. The J segment lost 6 bases and the V segment lost 4 bases, leaving 5 bases of the junction unmatched. Germline CDR1 is LNHDA and CDR2 is SQIVND (reference sequence). The CDR3 has 13 residues. CDR3 residues: CASSTRDSPEAFF. The sequenced CDR3 bases are TGTGCCAGTAGTACCCGGGACAGCCCTGAA.

Worth noting for this clone: The DNA ends 3 residues before the CDR3 does, and the rest of the CDR3 is filled in from the germline J gene. The J gene is TRBJ1-1, the V gene TRBV14; D gene ambiguous. The germline gives CDR1 SGHDN, CDR2 FVKESK. Trimming shortened V by 1 base and J by 0 bases, and 12 bases separated the two germline ends. CDR3 length equals 16 residues. The CDR3 DNA, read in part, is TGTGCCAGCAGCCAAGGGCGGTCGACCTTGAACACTGAA. This gives the protein CASSQGRSTLNTE. The whole CDR3 protein reads CASSQGRSTLNTEAFF.

For this clone: The CDR3 is cut off 3 residues early in the read; its end comes from the germline J gene. The V call is TRBV5-1, the J call TRBJ1-2, with 10 bases aligning to TRBD1. With 0 bases clipped from V and 4 bases from J, the junction kept 9 bases outside the gene matches. CDR1 and CDR2 (germline): SGHRS, YFSETQ. The CDR3 is 17 amino acids. CDR3 residues: CASSLGGTGANFYGYTF. The part of the CDR3 DNA that was read is TGCGCCAGCAGCTTGGGCGGGACAGGGGCGAACTTCTATGGC.